The 16 T cell receptor beta chains below were found in one sample sequenced in a study of blood T cell repertoires in COVID-19. The assay was immunoSEQ multiplex PCR, and TCRdb's table has in-frame clones only and misses some. The data show 70,000 or so clones, around 76% seen once. Sequenced sample: peripheral blood. These TCRs come from a human donor in a cohort sampled during active COVID-19.

The chain combines TRBV11-3 with TRBJ2-7; D gene ambiguous. Germline V gene sequence: CDR1 SGHNT, CDR2 YENEEA. The CDR3 has 12 residues. V was cut by 3 bases and J by 4 bases, with 7 bases left in between. DNA for the CDR3: TGTGCCAGCAGCTTGTCCGGTTACGAGCAGTACTTC. Residues: CASSLSGYEQYF.

The chain is built from TRBV19 and TRBJ1-5, with D tentatively TRBD1 (6 bases). Trimming left V 6 bases short and J 10 bases short, with 22 bases between. The CDR3 loop spans 15 amino acids. Germline V gives CDR1 LNHDA, CDR2 SQIVND (reference sequence). Written as DNA, the CDR3 is TGTGCCAGTAGCTGGGGATTGAGGTCGGACAGCCCCCAGCATTTT. Protein sequence: CASSWGLRSDSPQHF.

V and J are TRBV7-2 and TRBJ2-7; 7 nucleotides match TRBD1. The CDR3 loop spans 13 amino acids. V trimming: 3 bases; J trimming: 5 bases; junction bases outside the gene matches: 4. The germline gives CDR1 SGHTA, CDR2 FQGNSA. In DNA, the CDR3 is TGTGCCAGCAGCTTTAACAGGGGAGACGAGCAGTACTTC. Amino acids: CASSFNRGDEQYF.

The table lists this clone with a few counts. The chain recombines TRBV4-2 with TRBJ2-5; 10 nucleotides line up with TRBD2. Germline values: CDR1 LGHNA, CDR2 YNFKEQ. The CDR3 runs to 16 residues. The V segment lost 1 base and the J segment 5 bases; nucleotides outside the gene matches: 7. The CDR3 nucleotides are TGTGCCAGCAGCCAAGTCAGCGGGGGGGCCTGGGAGACCCAGTACTTC. This sequence encodes CASSQVSGGAWETQYF.

CDR3 DNA: TGTGCCAGCAGCCCCCCGGGACTCCTGAGCGACGAGCAGTACTTC. This sequence encodes CASSPPGLLSDEQYF. The genes are TRBV5-4 and TRBJ2-7; TRBD2 might be the D (6 bases). Trimming removed 4 bases at V and 5 bases at J, with 19 bases between. The CDR3 covers 15 residues. The germline gives CDR1 SGHNT, CDR2 YYREEE (reference sequence).

J is TRBJ1-1 and V is TRBV7-2; D remains unclear. Looked up from germline, CDR1 is SGHTA and CDR2 is FQGNSA. The CDR3 extends over 15 amino acids. V was shortened by 5 bases and J by 0 bases, with 13 bases between the two germline ends. CDR3 in DNA: TGTGCCAGCAGCCCCTCTTATCGGGTGAACACTGAAGCTTTCTTT. Protein sequence: CASSPSYRVNTEAFF.

This clone was seen a single time. J is TRBJ2-7 and V is TRBV3-1 (or the pseudogene TRBV3-2); 9 nucleotides line up with TRBD2. V lost 0 bases to trimming and J lost 2 bases; unmatched junction nucleotides: 11. The CDR3 is 18 amino acids. The germline V gene encodes CDR1 LGHDT and CDR2 YNNKEL (reference sequence). The chain's CDR3 is CASSQDIRLAGSPYEQYF. The CDR3 coding sequence is TGTGCCAGCAGCCAAGATATTCGGCTAGCGGGGAGCCCCTACGAGCAGTACTTC.

The rearrangement uses TRBV6-6 and TRBJ2-7; tentatively, D is TRBD1 (6 bases). The CDR3 is 13 residues long. Germline values: CDR1 MNHNY, CDR2 SVGAGI (reference sequence). The V end lost 5 bases, the J end lost 6 bases, and 14 bases lay between the germline ends. CDR3 sequence (DNA): TGTGCCAGCAGTCCTCGAGGGGGTTTCGAGCAGTACTTC. This codes for CASSPRGGFEQYF.

The gene calls are TRBV27 and TRBJ2-7; no definite D call. From germline, CDR1 is MNHEY and CDR2 SMNVEV (reference sequence). V lost 6 bases and J lost 0, with 9 bases in between. The CDR3 spans 13 residues. The CDR3 loop is CASRNQNSYEQYF. CDR3 DNA sequence: TGTGCCAGCAGGAATCAGAACTCCTACGAGCAGTACTTC.

The CDR3 coding sequence is TGTGCCAGCAGCCAAGGTGGGGCGCAGGTTCGGGAGCAGTTCTTC. Protein product: CASSQGGAQVREQFF. The J gene is TRBJ2-1, the V gene TRBV14; TRBD1 might be the D (5 bases). Germline V gene sequence: CDR1 SGHDN, CDR2 FVKESK. This CDR3 is built from 15 residues. The V end was cut by 1 base, the J end by 10 bases, with 17 bases between.

The chain is built from TRBV7-8 and TRBJ1-1, with unresolved D. Trimming cost V 1 base and J 5 bases, with 8 bases left between them. The germline V gene encodes CDR1 SGHVS and CDR2 FQNEAQ. The CDR3 has 13 residues. The CDR3 is CASSLDRGTEAFF. The CDR3 DNA follows: TGTGCCAGCAGCTTAGACCGGGGTACTGAAGCTTTCTTT.

The CDR3 DNA reads as TGTGCCAGCAGCCCCCCCGAGGAGATAAAGACCCAGTACTTC. Protein: CASSPPEEIKTQYF. The chain employs TRBV3-1 (or the pseudogene TRBV3-2) and TRBJ2-5; no clear D. The V end lost 4 bases, the J end lost 6 bases, and 15 bases lay between the germline ends. The germline V gene has CDR1 LGHDT and CDR2 YNNKEL (reference sequence). The CDR3 contains 14 residues.

The V call is TRBV18, the J call TRBJ1-1; 10 positions agree with TRBD1. Trimming cost V 3 bases and J 4 bases; bases outside gene matches: 2. The V gene's germline CDR1 is KGHSH and CDR2 LQKENI. CDR3 length: 14 amino acids. CDR3 nucleotide sequence: TGTGCCAGCTCACCCCGGACAGGGGGCACTGAAGCTTTCTTT. It specifies CASSPRTGGTEAFF.

The CDR3 DNA follows: TGCGCCAGCAGCTGGGCGGGGGGTACTGAAGCTTTCTTT. Translated: CASSWAGGTEAFF. The gene calls are TRBV5-1 and TRBJ1-1; D is possibly TRBD1 (5 bases). Germline V gene sequence: CDR1 SGHRS, CDR2 YFSETQ. This CDR3 region has 13 residues. The V gene lost 3 bases and the J gene lost 5 bases, with 11 bases spanning the gap.

This chain links TRBV12-3 or TRBV12-4 with TRBJ1-2; D not resolved. This CDR3 spans 12 amino acids. Trimming shortened V by 4 bases and J by 0 bases, and 3 bases separated the two germline ends. CDR3 sequence reads: CASSYSNYGYTF. The CDR3 bases are TGTGCCAGCAGTTACTCTAACTATGGCTACACCTTC.

V gene TRBV4-3 combines with J gene TRBJ1-2, with D perhaps TRBD1 (5 bases). The germline V gene has CDR1 LGHNA and CDR2 YSLEER. Deletions cut 0 bases from V and 9 bases from J, with 14 bases between. There are 14 residues in the CDR3. The CDR3, as DNA: TGCGCCAGCAGCCAAGATCAGGGTGGTATAAGCTACACCTTC. Its translation: CASSQDQGGISYTF.